The rows below give T cell receptor beta chains drawn from one sample of a study of molecular identifiers for immune sequencing clone quantification. TCRdb used MiXCR to reprocess the PCR reads, holding one entry per CDR3 protein. The sample lists hundreds of thousands of distinct CDR3 sequences, about 20% occurring once. Sequenced sample: naive CD8+ T cells from blood, with Jurkat cell RNA spiked in. Source of these receptors: a human donor in good health. Some libraries in this study had Jurkat cell RNA spiked in. CDR3s include the opening cysteine and the closing phenylalanine or tryptophan. Fields, in order: clone size, D gene, V gene, J gene, CDR3 protein, CDR3 DNA. The D gene is left open where the match is weak. Size is stated for part of the rows, as once, few or many counts, or as a class when the clone is expanded.

clone_size: .
d_call: TRBD2
v_call: TRBV20-1
j_call: TRBJ2-3
cdr3_aa: CSARATSGRITDTQYF
cdr3_nt: TGCAGTGCTAGAGCGACTAGCGGGAGAATCACAGATACGCAGTATTTT

clone_size: .
d_call: TRBD1
v_call: TRBV4-2
j_call: TRBJ1-1
cdr3_aa: CASRTDRGEAFF
cdr3_nt: TGTGCCAGCAGAACGGACAGGGGTGAAGCTTTCTTT

clone_size: .
d_call: TRBD1
v_call: TRBV19
j_call: TRBJ1-5
cdr3_aa: CASSGTGAIPGHQPQHF
cdr3_nt: TGTGCCAGTAGTGGGACAGGGGCCATACCCGGGCATCAGCCCCAGCATTTT

clone_size: many
d_call: .
v_call: TRBV3-2
j_call: TRBJ2-4
cdr3_aa: CASSQGKSGPPKNIQYF
cdr3_nt: TGTGCCAGCAGCCAAGGAAAGTCAGGACCACCTAAAAACATTCAGTACTTC

clone_size: few
d_call: TRBD2
v_call: TRBV18
j_call: TRBJ2-7
cdr3_aa: CASSLLAGEDYEQYF
cdr3_nt: TGTGCCAGCTCACTTCTAGCGGGAGAAGATTACGAGCAGTACTTC

clone_size: few
d_call: TRBD2
v_call: TRBV2
j_call: TRBJ2-7
cdr3_aa: CASSVVSGSYEQYF
cdr3_nt: TGTGCCAGCAGTGTAGTTAGCGGGAGTTACGAGCAGTACTTC

clone_size: many
d_call: .
v_call: TRBV15
j_call: TRBJ2-7
cdr3_aa: CATSRDRDYEQYF
cdr3_nt: TGTGCCACCAGCAGAGATAGGGACTACGAGCAGTACTTC

clone_size: few
d_call: TRBD1
v_call: TRBV2
j_call: TRBJ1-3
cdr3_aa: CASRGQGTGNTIYF
cdr3_nt: TGTGCCAGCAGGGGACAGGGAACCGGAAACACCATATATTTT

clone_size: many
d_call: .
v_call: TRBV29-1
j_call: TRBJ2-1
cdr3_aa: CSVDPRFSYNEQFF
cdr3_nt: TGCAGCGTTGACCCCAGGTTCTCCTACAATGAGCAGTTCTTC

clone_size: many
d_call: .
v_call: TRBV12-3/TRBV12-4
j_call: TRBJ1-5
cdr3_aa: CASTETGAQPQHF
cdr3_nt: TGTGCCAGCACTGAGACTGGGGCTCAGCCCCAGCATTTT

clone_size: many
d_call: TRBD1
v_call: TRBV24-1
j_call: TRBJ2-5
cdr3_aa: CATSDGGTGYQQETQYF
cdr3_nt: TGTGCCACCAGTGATGGCGGGACAGGATATCAACAAGAGACCCAGTACTTC

clone_size: few
d_call: TRBD1
v_call: TRBV19
j_call: TRBJ2-1
cdr3_aa: CASSTRTGGPPSSYNEQFF
cdr3_nt: TGTGCCAGTAGTACTCGGACAGGGGGCCCCCCAAGCTCCTACAATGAGCAGTTCTTC

clone_size: few
d_call: .
v_call: TRBV12-3/TRBV12-4
j_call: TRBJ1-2
cdr3_aa: CASSFRVTGTGYTF
cdr3_nt: TGTGCCAGCAGTTTTCGGGTCACAGGGACTGGCTACACCTTC

clone_size: few
d_call: TRBD2
v_call: TRBV19
j_call: TRBJ2-3
cdr3_aa: CASSFGLGTDTQYF
cdr3_nt: TGTGCCAGTAGTTTCGGACTAGGGACAGATACGCAGTATTTT

clone_size: .
d_call: .
v_call: TRBV20-1
j_call: TRBJ2-1
cdr3_aa: CSAARAPGSDEHFF
cdr3_nt: TGCAGTGCTGCGAGAGCGCCTGGAAGCGATGAGCATTTCTTC

clone_size: many
d_call: TRBD1
v_call: TRBV5-6
j_call: TRBJ1-6
cdr3_aa: CASSLDRGLYNSPLHF
cdr3_nt: TGTGCCAGCAGCTTGGACAGGGGGCTCTACAATTCACCCCTCCACTTT

clone_size: many
d_call: .
v_call: TRBV5-6
j_call: TRBJ2-2
cdr3_aa: CASSLSGLAGELFF
cdr3_nt: TGTGCCAGCAGCTTGTCAGGGTTGGCCGGGGAGCTGTTTTTT

clone_size: many
d_call: .
v_call: TRBV14
j_call: TRBJ1-4
cdr3_aa: CASSQETEPEANEKLFF
cdr3_nt: TGTGCCAGCAGCCAAGAAACGGAGCCAGAGGCTAATGAAAAACTGTTTTTT

clone_size: many
d_call: .
v_call: TRBV3-1
j_call: TRBJ1-5
cdr3_aa: CASSLSGGHNQPQHF
cdr3_nt: TGTGCCAGCAGCCTTTCCGGGGGCCACAATCAGCCCCAGCATTTT

clone_size: .
d_call: .
v_call: TRBV7-9
j_call: TRBJ2-7
cdr3_aa: CASSSIPGHPNF
cdr3_nt: TGTGCCAGCAGCTCGATCCCGGGACACCCTAACTTC

clone_size: many
d_call: .
v_call: TRBV24-1
j_call: TRBJ2-1
cdr3_aa: CATSDSAGIPTSSYNEQFF
cdr3_nt: TGTGCCACCAGTGATTCGGCAGGGATCCCTACTAGCTCCTACAATGAGCAGTTCTTC

clone_size: many
d_call: .
v_call: TRBV7-6
j_call: TRBJ2-3
cdr3_aa: CASSLGDGVLNTQYF
cdr3_nt: TGTGCCAGCAGCTTGGGGGACGGGGTTTTGAATACGCAGTATTTT

clone_size: .
d_call: .
v_call: TRBV4-1
j_call: TRBJ2-1
cdr3_aa: CASSQEAGAVNGQFF
cdr3_nt: TGCGCCAGCAGCCAAGAGGCAGGGGCCGTTAATGGGCAGTTCTTC

clone_size: many
d_call: TRBD2
v_call: TRBV12-3/TRBV12-4
j_call: TRBJ2-5
cdr3_aa: CASSFFGLAGNFQETQYF
cdr3_nt: TGTGCCAGCAGTTTTTTTGGACTAGCGGGGAATTTTCAAGAGACCCAGTACTTC

clone_size: .
d_call: .
v_call: TRBV27
j_call: TRBJ2-5
cdr3_aa: CASSTGSGVQETQYF
cdr3_nt: TGTGCCAGCAGTACAGGGAGTGGGGTTCAAGAGACCCAGTACTTC

clone_size: many
d_call: .
v_call: TRBV7-3
j_call: TRBJ2-6
cdr3_aa: CASSQDRLNSGANVLTF
cdr3_nt: TGTGCCAGCAGCCAGGACAGACTCAACTCTGGGGCCAACGTCCTGACTTTC

clone_size: many
d_call: TRBD2
v_call: TRBV11-2
j_call: TRBJ2-1
cdr3_aa: CASSESPSGGVRNEQFF
cdr3_nt: TGTGCCAGCAGCGAAAGTCCTAGCGGGGGCGTCAGAAATGAGCAGTTCTTC

clone_size: .
d_call: .
v_call: TRBV20-1
j_call: TRBJ2-7
cdr3_aa: CSARRLEYYEQYF
cdr3_nt: TGCAGTGCTAGACGACTAGAGTACTACGAGCAGTACTTC

clone_size: few
d_call: TRBD1
v_call: TRBV15
j_call: TRBJ1-4
cdr3_aa: CVTSERGQLMFEKLFF
cdr3_nt: TGTGTCACCAGCGAAAGGGGACAGTTAATGTTTGAAAAACTGTTTTTT

clone_size: many
d_call: .
v_call: TRBV30
j_call: TRBJ2-7
cdr3_aa: CAWSQASYEQYF
cdr3_nt: TGTGCCTGGAGTCAGGCCTCCTACGAGCAGTACTTC

clone_size: .
d_call: .
v_call: TRBV7-3
j_call: TRBJ2-2
cdr3_aa: CASSSTGNTGELFF
cdr3_nt: TGTGCCAGCAGCTCAACAGGGAATACCGGGGAGCTGTTTTTT

clone_size: many
d_call: TRBD1
v_call: TRBV20-1
j_call: TRBJ2-4
cdr3_aa: CSAEKPGQGQYF
cdr3_nt: TGCAGTGCCGAAAAACCCGGACAGGGTCAGTACTTC

clone_size: many
d_call: TRBD2
v_call: TRBV11-2
j_call: TRBJ2-3
cdr3_aa: CASSGTSGKTTDTQYF
cdr3_nt: TGTGCCAGCAGCGGGACTAGCGGAAAGACCACAGATACGCAGTATTTT

clone_size: .
d_call: TRBD1
v_call: TRBV6-1
j_call: TRBJ1-4
cdr3_aa: CASSEASFWTRTGLGILFF
cdr3_nt: TGTGCCAGCAGTGAAGCTTCATTCTGGACCCGGACAGGCTTAGGGATACTGTTTTTT

clone_size: many
d_call: .
v_call: TRBV29-1
j_call: TRBJ2-6
cdr3_aa: CSAPEPGANVLTF
cdr3_nt: TGCAGCGCGCCGGAACCCGGGGCCAACGTCCTGACTTTC

clone_size: many
d_call: .
v_call: TRBV29-1
j_call: TRBJ1-4
cdr3_aa: CSVLQGRADELFF
cdr3_nt: TGCAGCGTCCTACAGGGCAGGGCTGACGAACTGTTTTTT

clone_size: many
d_call: TRBD2
v_call: TRBV27
j_call: TRBJ2-7
cdr3_aa: CASSPASGILDEQYF
cdr3_nt: TGTGCCAGCAGTCCGGCTAGCGGGATTCTCGACGAGCAGTACTTC

clone_size: many
d_call: .
v_call: TRBV27
j_call: TRBJ2-7
cdr3_aa: CASSPGTLAIDEQYF
cdr3_nt: TGTGCCAGCAGTCCAGGGACATTAGCGATCGACGAGCAGTACTTC

clone_size: many
d_call: .
v_call: TRBV25-1
j_call: TRBJ2-7
cdr3_aa: CASSDVSYEQYF
cdr3_nt: TGTGCCAGCAGTGACGTCTCCTACGAGCAGTACTTC

clone_size: few
d_call: .
v_call: TRBV27
j_call: TRBJ1-5
cdr3_aa: CASRADGTRSEPQHF
cdr3_nt: TGTGCCAGCAGAGCTGACGGGACACGGAGTGAGCCCCAGCATTTT